Sequencing of this T cell receptor beta chain was carried out in a study of T cells in Graves' hyperthyroidism and ophthalmopathy. Study summary: Staff took peripheral blood when the initial diagnosis was made, before any treatment began. Findings of the study overall: Most clonotypes expanded in thyroid above 0.001 were likewise present in blood. It was a median approximately 6.9 months before onset that the model predicted ophthalmopathy.

Criteria for exclusion of patients were uncontrolled infection, other autoimmune disease, pregnancy or lactation. The CDR3 is 16 residues long. CDR1 is LGHNA, CDR2 YNFKEQ, per germline. V trimming: 1 base; J trimming: 7 bases; junction bases outside the gene matches: 9. Worth noting for this clonotype: Its cognate antigen is unknown.

RNA transcripts provided the source from which TCR beta CDR3 regions were amplified. Primed by the HTBI set, a first-round RT-PCR was run on the TCR CDR3. Using its own MiXCR run on the multiplex PCR reads, TCRdb lists one record per CDR3 protein. Among about 290,000 distinct CDR3 sequences, approximately 12% were seen once, and the ten largest hold 6.5% to 10%. The genes are TRBV4-2 and TRBJ1-5, with TRBD1 identical over 8 bases. Sequences were obtained from blood. The origin of this receptor is a woman in her 30s with Graves' hyperthyroidism that later progressed to Graves' ophthalmopathy. In DNA form, the CDR3 reads TGTGCCAGCAGCCAAGTAGGCAGGGGGCGCGAACAGCCCCAGCATTTT. It specifies CASSQVGRGREQPQHF.